This TCR beta chain originates from a study of T-cell memory formation after mild COVID-19. Across the whole study: Each donor largely had its own TCR clusters.

Points on this clonotype: Its antigen is undetermined.

Employing constant-segment primers, 5'RACE generated TCR alpha and TCR beta cDNA libraries bearing sample barcodes and UMIs. TCRdb reprocessed the 5' RACE reads via MiXCR and lists one record per CDR3 protein. This table has some 340,000 distinct CDR3 sequences, 10% to 15% appearing once. Study results and limitations: The study found contracting CD4+ clones mainly in CM and EM and contracting CD8+ clones in EMRA. Certain responding clones were present in pre-infection memory, suggesting participation of cross-reactive memory.

The length of the CDR3 is 11 residues. Germline V lookup: CDR1 SGHVS, CDR2 FNYEAQ. Trimming shortened V by 5 bases and J by 2 bases, and 1 base separated the two germline ends. The source material was PBMCs or a T cell subset sorted from them (not recorded which). J is TRBJ1-3 and V is TRBV7-6; D gene unclear. This clonotype was sampled from a man aged 18 to 30 who had mild COVID-19 (a few samples of this study predate the infection). Cell type and time point are not known. This chain's CDR3 is CASSTGNTIYF. The CDR3 nucleotides read TGTGCCAGCAGCACTGGAAACACCATATATTTT.